These 23 T cell receptor beta chains came from one sample sequenced in a study of radiotherapy plus CTLA-4 blockade in lung cancer. TCRdb's copy holds only in-frame clones and misses some; the assay was immunoSEQ multiplex PCR. The data contain tens of thousands of clones, roughly three quarters of them singletons. The sequencing here drew on peripheral blood, taken from a patient treated with radiotherapy plus ipilimumab. The receptors derive from a human donor with non-small cell lung cancer who had stable disease on radiotherapy plus ipilimumab.

The chain links TRBV13 to TRBJ1-1; the D gene is possibly TRBD1 (6 bases). The CDR3 sequence is 15 residues long. Germline CDR1 reads PRHDT; CDR2 reads FYEKMQ (reference sequence). The V end lost 1 base, the J end lost 1 base, and 10 bases lay between the germline ends. CDR3 DNA: TGTGCCAGCAGCTTAGTGGGGGGGCGGAACACTGAAGCTTTCTTT. Residues: CASSLVGGRNTEAFF.

The J gene is TRBJ2-1, the V gene TRBV5-8; D possibly corresponds to TRBD1 (6 bases). Germline values: CDR1 SGHTS, CDR2 YDEGEE. V gave up 0 bases and J gave up 14 bases, with 9 bases separating them. The CDR3 contains 11 residues. CDR3 nucleotides: TGTGCCAGCAGCTTGGTACAGGGCGAGTTCTTC. Protein sequence: CASSLVQGEFF.

The sample holds a few counts of this clone. The DNA of the CDR3 is TGCAGCGTTGAATCAGGCGACTATGGCTACACCTTC. Translation: CSVESGDYGYTF. The chain links TRBV29-1 to TRBJ1-2; D remains ambiguous. The CDR3 totals 12 residues. CDR1 and CDR2 (germline): SQVTM, ANQGSEA. V was shortened by 2 bases and J by 3 bases, with 7 bases between the two germline ends.

The J gene is TRBJ2-1, the V gene TRBV6-5; possible D gene TRBD1, 6 bases. Germline loops: CDR1 MNHEY, CDR2 SVGAGI. The CDR3 covers 14 residues. V dropped 7 bases and J dropped 3 bases, with 13 bases sitting between them. CDR3 in DNA: TGTGCCAGCAACAGCAGGGGTTTCTACAATGAGCAGTTCTTC. This codes for CASNSRGFYNEQFF.

This chain links TRBV27 with TRBJ1-4, with D possibly being TRBD1 (6 bases). V was pared by 2 bases and J by 3 bases, with 10 bases between. This CDR3 has 15 amino acids. CDR1 MNHEY and CDR2 SMNVEV come from the germline V gene (reference sequence). CDR3 nucleotides: TGTGCCAGCAGTTTAGAGGGGGGGGCTAATGAAAAACTGTTTTTT. This gives the protein CASSLEGGANEKLFF.

This chain connects TRBV2 to TRBJ1-5; D is unresolved. V gave up 4 bases and J gave up 4 bases, with 11 bases separating them. The CDR3 totals 14 residues. Germline V gene data show CDR1 as SNHLY and CDR2 as FYNNEI. CDR3 DNA: TGTGCCAGCAGTGGAGACTCAATTAATCAGCCCCAGCATTTT. As protein: CASSGDSINQPQHF.

V is TRBV2 and J is TRBJ2-7; TRBD1 matches at 9 bases. There are 15 residues in the CDR3. Germline V gives CDR1 SNHLY, CDR2 FYNNEI. Trimming took 6 bases from V and 0 from J; bases not matched to a gene: 6. The CDR3 loop is CASSLPGQGSYEQYF. As DNA, the CDR3 is TGTGCCAGCAGCCTCCCGGGACAGGGCTCCTACGAGCAGTACTTC.

Only a few counts were recorded for this clone. V gene TRBV5-1 combines with J gene TRBJ2-7; D perhaps matches TRBD1 (5 bases). Looked up from germline, CDR1 is SGHRS and CDR2 is YFSETQ. Trimming left V 0 bases short and J 4 bases short, with 5 bases between. The CDR3 has 12 residues. The CDR3 sequence is CASSLDRYEQYF. CDR3 bases: TGCGCCAGCAGCTTGGACAGGTACGAGCAGTACTTC.

The V call is TRBV6-5, the J call TRBJ2-7; 8 bases match TRBD2. V lost 10 bases, J lost 4 bases, and 12 bases stayed unmatched. Germline V gene data show CDR1 as MNHEY and CDR2 as SVGAGI. This CDR3 region has 14 residues. The CDR3 sequence: CATERGPRTYEQYV. CDR3 coding DNA: TGTGCCACCGAGCGGGGGCCTCGAACTTACGAGCAGTACGTC.

This chain connects TRBV5-1 to TRBJ2-1, with D perhaps assigned TRBD1 or TRBD2 (5 bases each). Germline V gene lookup returns CDR1 SGHRS and CDR2 YFSETQ. The CDR3 contains 14 residues. The germline V and J ends were trimmed by 0 bases and 5 bases, with 9 bases remaining between them. CDR3 amino acids: CASSLGDGHNEQFF. In DNA, the CDR3 is TGCGCCAGCAGCTTGGGGGACGGACACAATGAGCAGTTCTTC.

In this sample, this clone turned up many times. The gene calls are TRBV2 and TRBJ1-5; D gene unclear. The CDR3 totals 14 residues. The ends were cut back, 4 bases at V and 4 bases at J, with 11 bases in the middle. Germline CDR1 SNHLY, CDR2 FYNNEI. CDR3 region: CASSVARMNQPQHF. As DNA, the CDR3 is TGTGCCAGCAGTGTTGCACGGATGAATCAGCCCCAGCATTTT.

The CDR3 spells CASSSNRGINIQYF. CDR3 coding DNA: TGTGCCAGCAGCTCAAACAGGGGTATAAACATTCAGTACTTC. This chain links TRBV7-9 with TRBJ2-4; TRBD1 matches 7 bases. Germline CDR1 is SEHNR and CDR2 is FQNEAQ (reference sequence). This CDR3 spans 14 amino acids. V lost 4 bases and J lost 6; bases outside the gene matches: 6.

The chain combines TRBV19 with TRBJ1-5; D possibly corresponds to TRBD1 (5 bases). This CDR3 is built from 14 residues. Germline-derived CDR1 and CDR2 are LNHDA and SQIVND (reference sequence). Trimming shortened V by 3 bases and J by 9 bases, and 15 bases separated the two germline ends. The CDR3 DNA is TGTGCCAGTAGTATGATTAGGGGTCGTCTGCCCCAGCATTTT. Encoded protein: CASSMIRGRLPQHF.

The gene calls are TRBV6-5 and TRBJ1-5; the D gene is possibly TRBD1 (6 bases). The CDR3 has 15 residues. CDR1 is MNHEY and CDR2 is SVGAGI in the germline V gene. V was trimmed by 6 bases and J by 3 bases, leaving 15 bases between them. In nucleotides, the CDR3 is TGTGCCAGCAGACCTAACCAGGGGACCAATCAGCCCCAGCATTTT. Its translation is CASRPNQGTNQPQHF.

The V gene is TRBV5-5, the J gene TRBJ2-7; 9 bases are a match to TRBD1. This CDR3 has 15 residues. Trimming removed 2 bases from V and 2 bases from J; junction bases left unmatched: 5. The germline V gene has CDR1 SGHKS and CDR2 YYEKEE (reference sequence). The CDR3 nucleotides read TGTGCCAGCAGCTTAACAGGGGGCGCAACCTACGAGCAGTACGTC. The encoded protein is CASSLTGGATYEQYV.

The V gene is TRBV14, the J gene TRBJ2-5; 7 nucleotides agree with TRBD1. CDR1 and CDR2 (germline): SGHDN, FVKESK. The ends lost 4 bases at V and 7 bases at J; junction bases unmatched: 6. The CDR3 is 13 residues long. Here the CDR3 reads CASSPRAGGTQYF. The CDR3 DNA sequence: TGTGCCAGCAGCCCCCGGGCAGGGGGGACCCAGTACTTC.

The chain combines TRBV6-5 with TRBJ2-7; possibly TRBD2 for D (6 bases). The CDR3 spans 13 residues. Trimming cost V 6 bases and J 2 bases, with 11 bases left between them. Germline CDR1 MNHEY, CDR2 SVGAGI. This chain's CDR3 is CASSPGVAYEQYV. As DNA, the CDR3 is TGTGCCAGCAGCCCGGGGGTGGCCTACGAGCAGTACGTC.

V and J are TRBV30 and TRBJ1-1; D call uncertain. Germline V lookup: CDR1 GTSNPN, CDR2 SVGIG (reference sequence). There are 11 residues in the CDR3. Trimming left V 8 bases short and J 2 bases short, with 9 bases between. The CDR3 nucleotides read TGTGCCGGAACGGAAAACACTGAAGCTTTCTTT. Translation: CAGTENTEAFF.

A few counts support this clone. V usage is TRBV10-3 and J usage is TRBJ1-1; no reliable D call. Germline assignment: CDR1 ENHRY and CDR2 SYGVKD. The CDR3 is made up of 11 amino acids. Trimming shortened V by 6 bases and J by 0 bases, and 2 bases separated the two germline ends. The CDR3 here is CAIRMNTEAFF. For the CDR3, the DNA is TGTGCCATCAGGATGAACACTGAAGCTTTCTTT.

The chain uses TRBV6-1 and TRBJ2-2, with D perhaps TRBD1 (6 bases). Per the germline V gene, CDR1 is MNHNS and CDR2 is SASEGT. This CDR3 comprises 14 residues. V dropped 6 bases and J dropped 2 bases, with 10 bases sitting between them. CDR3 bases: TGTGCCAGCAGGCCACAGGGTAACACCGGGGAGCTGTTTTTT. Its translation: CASRPQGNTGELFF.

The chain joins TRBV5-1 to TRBJ2-2; D uncertain. The ends were cut back, 2 bases at V and 7 bases at J, with 9 bases in the middle. The CDR3 runs 13 residues. Per germline, CDR1 SGHRS and CDR2 YFSETQ. CDR3 sequence reads: CASSFVGNGELFF. In DNA, the CDR3 is TGCGCCAGCAGCTTTGTAGGGAACGGGGAGCTGTTTTTT.

This chain connects TRBV6-5 to TRBJ1-5; D not resolved. The ends were cut back, 2 bases at V and 0 bases at J, with 8 bases in the middle. From germline, CDR1 is MNHEY and CDR2 SVGAGI. The CDR3 has 15 residues. CDR3 bases: TGTGCCAGCAGTTACAACAGTGATAGCAATCAGCCCCAGCATTTT. Translated: CASSYNSDSNQPQHF.

The chain combines TRBV19 with TRBJ2-7; the D gene could be TRBD1 or TRBD2 (5 bases each). V was pared by 6 bases and J by 3 bases, with 15 bases between. The germline CDR1 and CDR2 sequences are LNHDA and SQIVND (reference sequence). The CDR3 extends over 14 amino acids. Here the CDR3 reads CASRAGTAIYEQYF. DNA of the CDR3: TGTGCCAGTAGAGCCGGGACGGCGATCTACGAGCAGTACTTC.